This T cell receptor (beta chain) stems from a study of T cell responses to AZD1222 COVID-19 vaccine. Study-level findings and limits: Donors were largely white British and mainly female; clonal diversity was possibly underestimated. Only five or six individuals given AZD1222 were seropositive at baseline. Distributed over spike, vaccine-associated CD4 TCRs predominated at 160-218 and 743-854.

Using immunoSEQ multiplex PCR, the repertoire was profiled, and TCRdb retains in-frame clones only, with some absent. The sample contains 55,000 to 65,000 clones, approximately 89% of which appear only once. Comment on this clone: Its antigen is unidentified.

Per germline, CDR1 SGHDT and CDR2 YYEEEE. V was pared by 3 bases and J by 4 bases, with 7 bases of the junction left unmatched. CDR3 length equals 15 residues. This chain joins TRBV5-6 and TRBJ1-5; TRBD1 agrees at 7 bases. This sample comprised peripheral blood, obtained 28 days after the second AZD1222 dose. The clonotype comes from an adult who received the AZD1222 COVID-19 vaccine. The CDR3: CASSSGQPLNQPQHF. The CDR3 DNA reads as TGTGCCAGCAGCTCGGGACAGCCATTAAATCAGCCCCAGCATTTT. The whole variable domain, filled in from reference TRBV5-6 and TRBJ1-5, reads DAGVTQSPTHLIKTRGQQVTLRCSPKSGHDTVSWYQQALGQGPQFIFQYYEEEERQRGNFPDRFSGHQFPNYSSELNVNALLLGDSALYLCASSSGQPLNQPQHFGDGTRLSIL.